A selection of T cell receptor beta chains follows, all from one sample in a study of blood T cell repertoires in COVID-19. Profiling relied on immunoSEQ multiplex PCR, and the TCRdb table lists in-frame clones only, not all of them. The sample includes some 490,000 clones, 70% to 90% seen only once; the top ten take approximately 3%. Source material: peripheral blood. These receptors were obtained from a human donor in a cohort sampled during active COVID-19. CDR3s include the opening cysteine and the closing phenylalanine or tryptophan. The D gene is left open where the match is weak. Part of the rows lack a size; the others show once, few, many or a class for expanded clones.

abundance	v_gene	d_gene	j_gene	CDR3aa	CDR3nt
-	TRBV28	-	TRBJ2-7	CASSFPVLSHEQYF	TGTGCCAGCAGTTTTCCGGTTCTTAGCCACGAGCAGTACTTC
-	TRBV6-6	TRBD2	TRBJ2-1	CASIESSGSRDEQFF	TGTGCCAGCATCGAGAGTAGCGGGAGTAGGGATGAGCAGTTCTTC
-	TRBV5-4	TRBD2	TRBJ2-3	CASSLWTSGGTDTQYF	TGTGCCAGCAGCTTGTGGACTAGCGGAGGCACAGATACGCAGTATTTT
-	TRBV28	-	TRBJ1-1	CASSSGQPFEAFF	TGTGCCAGCAGTTCAGGACAGCCTTTTGAAGCTTTCTTT
-	TRBV5-1	-	TRBJ1-2	CASSLAAAVDGYTF	TGCGCCAGCAGCTTGGCGGCGGCAGTGGATGGCTACACCTTC
once	TRBV18	TRBD1	TRBJ1-2	CASSPRTGGDYGYTF	TGTGCCAGCTCACCCAGGACAGGGGGCGACTATGGCTACACCTTC
-	TRBV4-1	-	TRBJ1-2	CASSSRFQGRNIYGYTF	TGCGCCAGCAGCTCTCGGTTCCAGGGGAGAAACATTTATGGCTACACCTTC
few	TRBV3-1/TRBV3-2	-	TRBJ1-5	CASSPGIRSDQPQHF	TGTGCCAGCAGCCCGGGGATTCGGAGCGATCAGCCCCAGCATTTT
-	TRBV9	TRBD2	TRBJ2-3	CASSVVTSVYTDTQYF	TGTGCCAGCAGCGTAGTGACTAGCGTTTACACAGATACGCAGTATTTT
-	TRBV28	TRBD1	TRBJ2-7	CASRMTGGTYEQYF	TGTGCCAGCAGGATGACAGGGGGCACCTACGAGCAGTACTTC
-	TRBV30	TRBD1	TRBJ1-1	CAWGDRAGRRNTEAFF	TGTGCCTGGGGGGACAGGGCCGGCCGTCGGAACACTGAAGCTTTCTTT
once	TRBV27	-	TRBJ2-1	CASSLTWTARNEQFF	TGTGCCAGCAGCCTCACCTGGACAGCACGCAATGAGCAGTTCTTC
-	TRBV7-8	-	TRBJ2-7	CASSLGPGRYEQYF	TGTGCCAGCAGCTTAGGTCCGGGGAGGTACGAGCAGTACTTC
-	TRBV24-1	-	TRBJ1-5	CATGGSRGSNQPQHF	TGTGCCACCGGCGGAAGCAGGGGAAGCAATCAGCCCCAGCATTTT
-	TRBV19	-	TRBJ1-1	CASTSIVRGAPGRTEAFF	TGTGCCAGTACCAGTATAGTGCGGGGGGCGCCGGGAAGGACTGAAGCTTTCTTT
few	TRBV30	-	TRBJ1-2	CAWSAGKYGYTF	TGTGCCTGGAGTGCGGGGAAGTATGGCTACACCTTC
once	TRBV6-5	-	TRBJ1-5	CASSPDRDQPQHF	TGTGCCAGCAGCCCGGACAGAGATCAGCCCCAGCATTTT
-	TRBV7-2	-	TRBJ1-1	CASSPQVRMNTEAFF	TGTGCCAGCAGCCCGCAGGTTCGAATGAACACTGAAGCTTTCTTT
-	TRBV9	-	TRBJ1-2	CASSVGGAAGYTF	TGTGCCAGCAGCGTTGGGGGGGCAGCGGGCTACACCTTC
-	TRBV28	TRBD1	TRBJ2-7	CASSLFPLTGVETYEQYF	TGTGCCAGCAGTTTATTCCCCCTAACAGGGGTAGAGACCTACGAGCAGTACTTC
-	TRBV7-2	TRBD2	TRBJ2-5	CASSPGREGNRETQYF	TGTGCCAGCAGCCCTGGACGGGAGGGGAATAGGGAGACCCAGTACTTC
-	TRBV3-1/TRBV3-2	-	TRBJ1-1	CASSQYAGSTEAFF	TGTGCCAGCAGCCAGTACGCGGGGAGCACTGAAGCTTTCTTT
-	TRBV7-9	-	TRBJ2-1	CASNHITGTNNEQFF	TGTGCCAGCAACCATATCACGGGAACCAACAATGAGCAGTTCTTC
-	TRBV5-1	-	TRBJ1-3	CASSLDSGNTIYF	TGCGCCAGCAGCTTGGACAGCGGAAACACCATATATTTT
once	TRBV11-3	-	TRBJ2-7	CASSFGQGSYEQYF	TGTGCCAGCAGCTTCGGCCAGGGATCCTACGAGCAGTACTTC
-	TRBV3-1/TRBV3-2	TRBD2	TRBJ2-7	CASSRLAGVSYEQYF	TGTGCCAGCAGTCGACTAGCGGGAGTGTCCTACGAGCAGTACTTC
-	TRBV7-3	-	TRBJ1-2	CASSPLPGGEYGYTF	TGTGCCAGCAGCCCCCTTCCGGGGGGAGAGTATGGCTACACCTTC
-	TRBV6-4	-	TRBJ1-1	CATQSEELNTEAFF	TGTGCCACCCAAAGCGAAGAATTGAACACTGAAGCTTTCTTT
-	TRBV25-1	-	TRBJ1-4	CASSEYHGQSHDEKLFF	TGTGCCAGCAGTGAATACCACGGACAGTCGCACGATGAAAAACTGTTTTTT
once	TRBV4-3	TRBD1	TRBJ1-2	CASSPRDSYYGYTF	TGCGCCAGCAGCCCTCGGGACAGCTACTATGGCTACACCTTC
-	TRBV6-2/TRBV6-3	-	TRBJ1-2	CASSPQFSNYGYTF	TGTGCCAGCAGCCCCCAGTTTTCAAACTATGGCTACACCTTC
-	TRBV19	-	TRBJ1-5	CASSIWENGNQPQHF	TGTGCCAGTAGTATATGGGAGAACGGCAATCAGCCCCAGCATTTT
-	TRBV11-3	-	TRBJ2-7	CASSRDGYEQYF	TGTGCCAGCAGCCGCGACGGGTACGAGCAGTACTTC
-	TRBV15	TRBD2	TRBJ2-5	CATSRDLGTSGREETQYF	TGTGCCACCAGCAGAGATCTTGGGACTAGCGGGAGGGAAGAGACCCAGTACTTC
once	TRBV2	TRBD2	TRBJ2-3	CASRRETTDTQYF	TGTGCCAGCAGGCGGGAGACCACAGATACGCAGTATTTT
-	TRBV27	TRBD2	TRBJ2-1	CATRLALSYNEQFF	TGTGCCACCAGACTAGCGCTCTCCTACAATGAGCAGTTCTTC
-	TRBV7-3	TRBD1	TRBJ1-1	CASSQGQGMNTEAFF	TGTGCCAGCAGCCAAGGACAGGGAATGAACACTGAAGCTTTCTTT
-	TRBV10-3	-	TRBJ1-3	CAISASGFSGNTIYF	TGTGCCATCAGTGCATCGGGGTTCTCTGGAAACACCATATATTTT
-	TRBV9	TRBD2	TRBJ2-1	CASSVRLAGVNEQFF	TGTGCCAGCAGCGTCCGACTAGCGGGAGTCAATGAGCAGTTCTTC
-	TRBV7-9	TRBD2	TRBJ2-7	CASSSGLAGGQYF	TGTGCCAGCAGCTCGGGACTAGCGGGAGGGCAGTACTTC
-	TRBV28	TRBD2	TRBJ2-1	CASSFNLVLAGDNEQFF	TGTGCCAGCAGTTTCAACCTTGTACTAGCGGGAGACAATGAGCAGTTCTTC
-	TRBV30	-	TRBJ2-7	CAWTRPSYEQYF	TGTGCCTGGACGCGTCCTTCCTACGAGCAGTACTTC
-	TRBV4-3	TRBD2	TRBJ2-2	CASSPSPRGGENTGELFF	TGCGCCAGCAGTCCGTCTCCACGGGGGGGTGAAAACACCGGGGAGCTGTTTTTT
few	TRBV5-1	-	TRBJ1-3	CASRPQGVRSSGNTIYF	TGCGCCAGCAGACCACAGGGAGTTAGAAGCTCTGGAAACACCATATATTTT
-	TRBV4-1	-	TRBJ2-5	CASSQDTGYQETQYF	TGCGCCAGCAGCCAAGATACAGGGTACCAAGAGACCCAGTACTTC
-	TRBV4-2	TRBD2	TRBJ2-3	CASSQRLGRERSTDTQYF	TGTGCCAGCAGCCAAAGGCTTGGGCGGGAGAGGTCGACAGATACGCAGTATTTT
-	TRBV30	-	TRBJ1-3	CAWMGGRNTIYF	TGTGCCTGGATGGGAGGGAGGAACACCATATATTTT
once	TRBV10-3	TRBD1	TRBJ1-2	CAISEPTGTVLGYTF	TGTGCCATCAGTGAGCCCACCGGGACAGTTTTGGGCTACACCTTC
-	TRBV5-1	TRBD2	TRBJ2-3	CASSASSGSDTQYF	TGCGCCAGCAGCGCCTCTAGCGGGAGTGATACGCAGTATTTT
-	TRBV4-1	-	TRBJ1-2	CASSQGGGGPDYGYTF	TGCGCCAGCAGCCAAGGCGGGGGAGGGCCGGACTATGGCTACACCTTC
-	TRBV5-4	-	TRBJ2-3	CASSPQTDTQYF	TGTGCCAGCAGCCCTCAGACAGATACGCAGTATTTT
-	TRBV5-8	-	TRBJ1-4	CASSLPGGEKLFF	TGTGCCAGCAGCTTGCCAGGTGGTGAAAAACTGTTTTTT
-	TRBV19	TRBD2	TRBJ2-1	CASRQLTSGYGEQFF	TGTGCCAGTAGACAGTTAACTAGCGGATACGGTGAGCAGTTCTTC
-	TRBV2	TRBD1	TRBJ2-7	CASNRDSYYEQYF	TGTGCCAGCAACCGGGACAGTTATTACGAGCAGTACTTC